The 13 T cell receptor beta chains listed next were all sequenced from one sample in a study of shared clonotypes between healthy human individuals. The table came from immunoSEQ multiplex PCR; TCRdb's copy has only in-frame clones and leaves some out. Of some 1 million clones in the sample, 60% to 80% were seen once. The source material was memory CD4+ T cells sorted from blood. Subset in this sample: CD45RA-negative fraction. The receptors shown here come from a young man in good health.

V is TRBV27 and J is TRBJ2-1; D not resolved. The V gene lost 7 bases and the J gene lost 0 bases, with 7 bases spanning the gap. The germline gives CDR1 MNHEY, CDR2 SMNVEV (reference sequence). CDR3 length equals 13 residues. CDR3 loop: CASTGASYNEQFF. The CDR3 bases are TGTGCCAGCACTGGAGCCTCCTACAATGAGCAGTTCTTC.

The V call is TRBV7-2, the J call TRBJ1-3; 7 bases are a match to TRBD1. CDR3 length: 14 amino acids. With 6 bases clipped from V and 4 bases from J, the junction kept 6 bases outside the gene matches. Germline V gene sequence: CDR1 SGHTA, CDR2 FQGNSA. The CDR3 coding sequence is TGTGCCAGCAGTGAACAGGGGTTGGGAAACACCATATATTTT. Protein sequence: CASSEQGLGNTIYF.

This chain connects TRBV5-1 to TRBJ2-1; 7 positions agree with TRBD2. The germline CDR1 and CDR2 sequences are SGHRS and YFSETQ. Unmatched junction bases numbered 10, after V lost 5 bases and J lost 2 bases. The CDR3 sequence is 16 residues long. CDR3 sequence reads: CASRVGTTLTYNEQFF. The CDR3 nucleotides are TGCGCCAGCAGAGTAGGGACTACCTTAACCTACAATGAGCAGTTCTTC.

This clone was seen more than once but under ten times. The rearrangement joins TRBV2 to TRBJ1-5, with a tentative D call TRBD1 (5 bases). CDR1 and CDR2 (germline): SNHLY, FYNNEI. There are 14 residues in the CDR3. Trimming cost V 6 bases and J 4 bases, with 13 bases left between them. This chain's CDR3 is CASRREGNNQPQHF. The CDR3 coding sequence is TGTGCCAGCAGGAGGGAGGGGAATAATCAGCCCCAGCATTTT.

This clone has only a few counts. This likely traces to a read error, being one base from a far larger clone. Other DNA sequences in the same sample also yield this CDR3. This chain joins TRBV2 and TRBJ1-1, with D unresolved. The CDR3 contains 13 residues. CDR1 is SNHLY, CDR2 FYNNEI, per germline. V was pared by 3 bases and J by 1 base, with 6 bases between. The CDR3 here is CASSELENTEAFF. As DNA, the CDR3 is TGTGCCAGCAGTGAGCTGGAGAACACTGAAGCTTTCTTT.

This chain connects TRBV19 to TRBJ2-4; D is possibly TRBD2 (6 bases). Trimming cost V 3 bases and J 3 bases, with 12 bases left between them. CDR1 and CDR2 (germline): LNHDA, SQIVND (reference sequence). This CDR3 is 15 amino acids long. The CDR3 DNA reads TGTGCCAGTAGTATGGGCGGAGGGGACAAAAACATTCAGTACTTC. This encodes CASSMGGGDKNIQYF.

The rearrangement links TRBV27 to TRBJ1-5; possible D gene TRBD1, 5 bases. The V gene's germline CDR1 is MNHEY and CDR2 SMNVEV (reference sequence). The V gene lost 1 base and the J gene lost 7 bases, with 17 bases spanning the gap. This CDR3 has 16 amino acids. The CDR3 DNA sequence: TGTGCCAGCAGTTTATTCCCGCATGGGGGAAGCCAGCCCCAGCATTTT. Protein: CASSLFPHGGSQPQHF.

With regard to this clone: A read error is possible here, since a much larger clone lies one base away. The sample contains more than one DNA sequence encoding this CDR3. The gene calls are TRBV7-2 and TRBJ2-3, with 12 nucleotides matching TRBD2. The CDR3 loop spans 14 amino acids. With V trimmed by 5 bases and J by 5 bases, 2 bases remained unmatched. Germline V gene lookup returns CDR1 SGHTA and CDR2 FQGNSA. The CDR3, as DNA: TGTGCCAGCAGCCCGGGACTAGCGGGAGATACGCAGTATTTT. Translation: CASSPGLAGDTQYF.

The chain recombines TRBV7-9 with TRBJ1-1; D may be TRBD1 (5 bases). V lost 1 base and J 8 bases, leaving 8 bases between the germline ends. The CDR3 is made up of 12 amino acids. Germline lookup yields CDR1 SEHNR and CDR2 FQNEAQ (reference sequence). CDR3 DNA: TGTGCCAGCAGCTTAGTTCGGGGGGAAGCTTTCTTT. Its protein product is CASSLVRGEAFF.

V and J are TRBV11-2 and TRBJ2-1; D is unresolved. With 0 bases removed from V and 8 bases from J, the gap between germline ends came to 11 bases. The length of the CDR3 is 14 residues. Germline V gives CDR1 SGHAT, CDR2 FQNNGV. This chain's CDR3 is CASSLDNPWDEQFF. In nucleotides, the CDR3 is TGTGCCAGCAGCTTAGATAACCCGTGGGATGAGCAGTTCTTC.

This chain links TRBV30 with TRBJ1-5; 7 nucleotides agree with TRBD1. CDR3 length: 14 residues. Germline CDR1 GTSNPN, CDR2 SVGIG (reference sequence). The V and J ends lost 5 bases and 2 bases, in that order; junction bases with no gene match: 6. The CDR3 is CAWARQGGNQPQHF. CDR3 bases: TGTGCCTGGGCTAGACAGGGAGGCAATCAGCCCCAGCATTTT.

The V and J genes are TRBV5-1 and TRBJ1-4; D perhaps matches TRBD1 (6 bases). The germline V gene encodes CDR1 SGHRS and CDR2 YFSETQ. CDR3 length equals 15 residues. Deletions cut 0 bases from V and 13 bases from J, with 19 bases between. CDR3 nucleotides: TGCGCCAGCAGCTTGGGAGGACAGCTGGAAAAGGGACTGTTTTTT. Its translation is CASSLGGQLEKGLFF. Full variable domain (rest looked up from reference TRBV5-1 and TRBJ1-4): KAGVTQTPRYLIKTRGQQVTLSCSPISGHRSVSWYQQTPGQGLQFLFEYFSETQRNKGNFPGRFSGRQFSNSRSEMNVSTLELGDSALYLCASSLGGQLEKGLFFGSGTQLSVL.

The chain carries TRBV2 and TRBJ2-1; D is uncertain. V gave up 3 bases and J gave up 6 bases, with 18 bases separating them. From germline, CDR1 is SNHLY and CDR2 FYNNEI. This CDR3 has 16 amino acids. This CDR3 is CASSDLVGLDANEQFF. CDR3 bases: TGTGCCAGCAGTGATTTGGTAGGTTTGGACGCCAATGAGCAGTTCTTC. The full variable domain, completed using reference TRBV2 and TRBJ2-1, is EPEVTQTPSHQVTQMGQEVILRCVPISNHLYFYWYRQILGQKVEFLVSFYNNEISEKSEIFDDQFSVERPDGSNFTLKIRSTKLEDSAMYFCASSDLVGLDANEQFFGPGTRLTVL.